The 18 T cell receptor beta chains given below trace back to one sample, sequenced in a study of OX40 agonist ivuxolimab in advanced cancers. The protocol was immunoSEQ multiplex PCR, while the TCRdb copy is restricted to in-frame clones and leaves out a portion. The sample includes about 13,000 clones, 65% to 85% of them seen just once. The sequencing here drew on CD4+ or CD8+ T cells sorted from blood, taken in a trial of the OX40 agonist ivuxolimab. These receptors came from an adult with an advanced solid tumor such as melanoma, head and neck, liver or kidney cancer.

This rearrangement joins TRBV4-3 to TRBJ2-5, with D possibly being TRBD2 (5 bases). Deletions cut 2 bases from V and 1 base from J, with 11 bases between. The germline V gene has CDR1 LGHNA and CDR2 YSLEER. The CDR3 consists of 15 residues. CDR3 protein: CASSQLERPQETQYF. In DNA, the CDR3 is TGCGCCAGCAGCCAATTAGAGCGGCCCCAAGAGACCCAGTACTTC.

This clone is labeled as large. The V gene is TRBV4-2, the J gene TRBJ2-7, with 8 bases matching TRBD2. The CDR3 sequence is 15 residues long. The germline V gene encodes CDR1 LGHNA and CDR2 YNFKEQ. Trimming cost V 1 base and J 2 bases; bases outside gene matches: 4. DNA for the CDR3: TGTGCCAGCAGCCAAGGGACTAGCCAAGCCTACGAGCAGTACTTC. Protein product: CASSQGTSQAYEQYF.

This clone was found once. V and J are TRBV7-3 and TRBJ2-1; 7 positions match TRBD2. Germline assignment: CDR1 SGHTA and CDR2 FQGTGA. The CDR3 length is 14 residues. Trimming took 4 bases from V and 8 from J; bases not matched to a gene: 8. This CDR3 is CASSWGSGGDEQFF. The DNA of the CDR3 is TGTGCCAGCAGCTGGGGTTCGGGAGGAGATGAGCAGTTCTTC.

The genes are TRBV7-9 and TRBJ2-2; maybe TRBD2 (6 bases). Germline values: CDR1 SEHNR, CDR2 FQNEAQ (reference sequence). The V and J ends lost 0 bases and 9 bases respectively, with 8 bases between them. CDR3 length: 13 residues. CDR3 region: CASSLAGGWELFF. Written as DNA, the CDR3 is TGTGCCAGCAGCTTAGCGGGAGGCTGGGAGCTGTTTTTT.

The chain employs TRBV9 and TRBJ2-1; TRBD2 agrees at 9 bases. The V gene end was trimmed by 4 bases and the J gene end by 4 bases; junction bases not matched to a gene: 3. The CDR3 is made up of 14 amino acids. Germline-derived CDR1 and CDR2 are SGDLS and YYNGEE. DNA for the CDR3: TGTGCCAGCAGCTTGACTAGCGGATACAATGAGCAGTTCTTC. Its translation is CASSLTSGYNEQFF.

This clone was seen a single time. This rearrangement joins TRBV9 to TRBJ2-1, with 10 bases matching TRBD1. This CDR3 spans 16 amino acids. The V gene end was trimmed by 2 bases and the J gene end by 8 bases; junction bases not matched to a gene: 10. CDR1 is SGDLS, CDR2 YYNGEE, per germline. For the CDR3, the DNA is TGTGCCAGCAGCGTCAGACAGGGGGCGAATTTCGATGAGCAGTTCTTC. Translated, it gives CASSVRQGANFDEQFF.

The chain has TRBV4-3 and TRBJ2-3; 7 positions match TRBD2. Germline V gene lookup returns CDR1 LGHNA and CDR2 YSLEER. The CDR3 loop spans 15 amino acids. Losses at the gene ends were 4 bases for V and 6 bases for J; bases not matched to a gene: 10. The CDR3 loop is CASSPGLSTGDTQYF. DNA for the CDR3: TGCGCCAGCAGCCCGGGACTAAGCACTGGGGATACGCAGTATTTT.

The gene calls are TRBV5-6 and TRBJ1-2; D is uncertain. Germline V gene sequence: CDR1 SGHDT, CDR2 YYEEEE. The length of the CDR3 is 13 residues. V was trimmed by 0 bases and J by 4 bases, leaving 7 bases between them. CDR3 sequence: CASSLVGGYGYTF. CDR3 bases: TGTGCCAGCAGCTTGGTCGGAGGCTATGGCTACACCTTC.

This chain uses TRBV28 with TRBJ1-1; possibly TRBD1 for D (5 bases). The CDR3 spans 12 residues. CDR1 is MDHEN, CDR2 SYDVKM, per germline. Trimming removed 3 bases at V and 8 bases at J, with 10 bases between. The CDR3 sequence: CASSFWGGEAFF. The CDR3 DNA is TGTGCCAGCAGTTTTTGGGGCGGCGAAGCTTTCTTT.

The chain uses TRBV5-1 and TRBJ2-7, with 9 bases lining up with TRBD1. Trimming took 5 bases from V and 3 from J; bases not matched to a gene: 9. The V gene's germline CDR1 is SGHRS and CDR2 YFSETQ. The CDR3 sequence is 15 residues long. Written as DNA, the CDR3 is TGCGCCAGCAGTTCCGGGACAGGGCAAGGCTACGAGCAGTACTTC. This sequence encodes CASSSGTGQGYEQYF.

The gene calls are TRBV11-1 and TRBJ1-1, with TRBD1 as a possible D gene (6 bases). CDR3 length: 12 amino acids. Germline CDR1 SGHAT, CDR2 FQDESV (reference sequence). V gave up 5 bases and J gave up 10 bases, with 14 bases separating them. CDR3 region: CASSPQGLGAFF. The DNA of the CDR3 is TGTGCCAGCAGCCCTCAGGGGCTGGGAGCTTTCTTT.

This clone showed up just once. The chain has TRBV7-3 and TRBJ1-2; D not certain. The CDR3 covers 12 residues. The V end was cut by 5 bases, the J end by 6 bases, with 10 bases between. Germline V gives CDR1 SGHTA, CDR2 FQGTGA. The CDR3 DNA sequence: TGTGCCAGCAGCGCTCAAAAGGATGGCTACACCTTC. Translated, it gives CASSAQKDGYTF.

The chain employs TRBV4-3 and TRBJ2-3; 9 positions match TRBD1. Looked up from germline, CDR1 is LGHNA and CDR2 is YSLEER. This CDR3 contains 17 residues. V lost 1 base and J lost 7; bases outside the gene matches: 12. CDR3 amino acids: CASSQGTGTGWEYTQYF. In DNA, the CDR3 is TGCGCCAGCAGCCAAGGGACCGGGACAGGGTGGGAATATACGCAGTATTTT.

V usage is TRBV4-2 and J usage is TRBJ2-7, with 10 bases identical to TRBD1. Losses at the gene ends were 3 bases for V and 0 bases for J; bases not matched to a gene: 2. This CDR3 region has 15 residues. Germline values: CDR1 LGHNA, CDR2 YNFKEQ. The CDR3 here is CASSHRTGGSYEQYF. CDR3 DNA sequence: TGTGCCAGCAGCCACAGGACAGGGGGCTCCTACGAGCAGTACTTC.

This clone is labeled as medium-sized. The chain couples TRBV9 to TRBJ1-2; 8 bases are shared with TRBD1. After removal of 4 bases from V and 4 bases from J, the junction contained 3 bases not matched to a gene. Germline V gene sequence: CDR1 SGDLS, CDR2 YYNGEE. This CDR3 region has 13 residues. CDR3 in DNA: TGTGCCAGCAGCATGGGACAGGCCTATGGCTACACCTTC. This encodes CASSMGQAYGYTF.

The chain joins TRBV25-1 to TRBJ2-1, with TRBD1 identical over 7 bases. The CDR3 covers 16 residues. Germline trimming cut 1 base from V and 6 bases from J; bases unmatched to any gene: 9. Germline CDR1 MGHDK, CDR2 SYGVNS. DNA for the CDR3: TGTGCCAGCAGTGAATTTAAGGGGGCAGGTTTCAATGAGCAGTTCTTC. Protein sequence: CASSEFKGAGFNEQFF.

The chain carries TRBV6-6 and TRBJ2-1, with D possibly being TRBD2 (6 bases). This CDR3 is built from 13 residues. The V gene lost 2 bases and the J gene lost 8 bases, with 10 bases spanning the gap. CDR1 and CDR2 (germline): MNHNY, SVGAGI (reference sequence). Here the CDR3 DNA reads TGTGCCAGCAGTTACGTGGGCGGGGATGAGCAGTTCTTC. Amino acids: CASSYVGGDEQFF.

The V and J genes are TRBV18 and TRBJ2-3, with D tentatively TRBD2 (6 bases). Trimming shortened V by 8 bases and J by 2 bases, and 14 bases separated the two germline ends. This CDR3 spans 14 amino acids. Germline values: CDR1 KGHSH, CDR2 LQKENI. As DNA, the CDR3 is TGTGCCAGCCACCGGGACTCTGACACAGATACGCAGTATTTT. Amino acids: CASHRDSDTDTQYF.